This T cell receptor (beta chain) was identified during a study of T cells in Graves' hyperthyroidism and ophthalmopathy. There are 15 residues in the CDR3. The germline CDR1 and CDR2 sequences are SGHRS and YFSETQ. The germline V and J ends were trimmed by 3 bases and 0 bases, with 12 bases remaining between them. The study, taken as a whole, reports: The blood repertoire included most of the expanded thyroid clonotypes above 0.001.

TCR beta CDR3 regions were amplified from RNA. Primed by the HTBI set, a first-round RT-PCR was run on the TCR CDR3. TCRdb recomputed calls from the multiplex PCR reads with MiXCR, one row per CDR3 protein. The table shows 750,000 to 900,000 distinct CDR3 sequences, with 35% to 45% occurring only once. Graves' hyperthyroidism was deemed stable given no ophthalmopathy progression within 18 months. Used for diagnoses were clinical symptoms, serum thyroxine and TRAb, thyroid ultrasound and orbital computed tomography. Comments on this clonotype: Antigen unknown.

This TCR was recovered from a man aged 18 to 30 with Graves' hyperthyroidism. The sample consisted of blood. V gene TRBV5-1 combines with J gene TRBJ1-1, with D perhaps TRBD1 (5 bases). The CDR3 reads CASSWVGRLNTEAFF. CDR3 nucleotide sequence: TGCGCCAGCAGCTGGGTGGGACGGTTGAACACTGAAGCTTTCTTT.